The 13 T cell receptor beta chains below come from one sample, sequenced in a study of CD8+ T cells in alopecia areata. Sequencing templates came from extracted RNA that was reverse transcribed into cDNA. TCRdb's table, derived via immunoSEQ multiplex PCR, lists solely in-frame clones and lacks some. The sample lists 65,000 to 95,000 clones, roughly 51% occurring once. The sample consisted of NKG2D-high CD8+ T cells sorted from blood. Receptors originate from a human donor with alopecia areata.

The chain joins TRBV27 to TRBJ2-7; D may match TRBD1 or TRBD2 (5 bases each). The ends were cut back, 6 bases at V and 5 bases at J, with 17 bases in the middle. The CDR3 has 14 residues. Germline loops: CDR1 MNHEY, CDR2 SMNVEV (reference sequence). For the CDR3, the DNA is TGTGCCAGCAGCTTCGGGACGCCTAGGGACGAGCAGTACTTC. The encoded protein is CASSFGTPRDEQYF.

This clone was seen only a few times. The V and J genes are TRBV29-1 and TRBJ1-2; a possible D gene is TRBD1 (5 bases). This CDR3 contains 11 residues. V lost 4 bases and J 6 bases, leaving 9 bases between the germline ends. The germline V gene has CDR1 SQVTM and CDR2 ANQGSEA. CDR3 sequence reads: CSVGQSDGYTF. CDR3 DNA: TGCAGCGTTGGACAGAGCGATGGCTACACCTTC. Full variable domain (rest looked up from reference TRBV29-1 and TRBJ1-2): SAVISQKPSRDICQRGTSLTIQCQVDSQVTMMFWYRQQPGQSLTLIATANQGSEATYESGFVIDKFPISRPNLTFSTLTVSNMSPEDSSIYLCSVGQSDGYTFGSGTRLTVV.

The chain has TRBV30 and TRBJ2-7; no clear D. Trimming left V 1 base short and J 7 bases short, with 14 bases between. Per germline, CDR1 GTSNPN and CDR2 SVGIG (reference sequence). This CDR3 has 13 amino acids. The CDR3 sequence is CAWSGLGYPEQYF. In nucleotides, the CDR3 is TGTGCCTGGAGTGGACTCGGCTATCCGGAGCAGTACTTC.

This chain connects TRBV14 to TRBJ2-7, with 7 nucleotides matching TRBD2. This CDR3 has 13 residues. Germline V CDR1 and CDR2: SGHDN, FVKESK. The junction had 4 bases not matched to a gene; V was cut back by 6 bases and J by 2 bases. CDR3 nucleotide sequence: TGTGCCAGCAGTTTAGCGGGCCCCTACGAGCAGTACTTC. Its protein product is CASSLAGPYEQYF.

This clone was observed a few times. This chain joins TRBV29-1 and TRBJ2-7; 10 bases align to TRBD1. Germline V gene sequence: CDR1 SQVTM, CDR2 ANQGSEA. The CDR3 is 14 residues long. The J segment lost 6 bases and the V segment lost 6 bases, leaving 11 bases of the junction unmatched. The CDR3 here is CSVEPGQGQAEQYF. The CDR3 DNA is TGCAGCGTCGAACCGGGACAGGGGCAAGCCGAGCAGTACTTC.

The gene calls are TRBV9 and TRBJ2-4; D not resolved. Germline values: CDR1 SGDLS, CDR2 YYNGEE. The CDR3 length is 17 residues. Deletions cut 0 bases from V and 3 bases from J, with 16 bases between. CDR3 region: CASSVDHGQHLKNIQYF. CDR3 nucleotides: TGTGCCAGCAGCGTAGACCACGGCCAACACCTCAAAAACATTCAGTACTTC.

The rearrangement links TRBV13 to TRBJ2-2; D call uncertain. V was cut by 1 base and J by 9 bases, with 3 bases left in between. CDR1 and CDR2 (germline): PRHDT, FYEKMQ (reference sequence). The length of the CDR3 is 11 residues. The CDR3 region is CASSLERELFF. In DNA form, the CDR3 reads TGTGCCAGCAGCTTAGAACGGGAGCTGTTTTTT.

This chain uses TRBV28 with TRBJ2-7; D remains unclear. Trimming removed 5 bases from V and 1 base from J, with 15 bases in between. Germline lookup yields CDR1 MDHEN and CDR2 SYDVKM. This CDR3 is built from 15 residues. CDR3 nucleotide sequence: TGTGCCAGCAGTCAGCTAGGCAAGGAATCCTACGAGCAGTACTTC. It specifies CASSQLGKESYEQYF.

This rearrangement joins TRBV29-1 to TRBJ2-7; D possibly corresponds to TRBD1 (6 bases). V dropped 5 bases and J dropped 2 bases, with 13 bases sitting between them. This CDR3 comprises 13 residues. Germline lookup yields CDR1 SQVTM and CDR2 ANQGSEA. The CDR3 protein is CSVSQGLTYEQYF. CDR3 DNA: TGCAGCGTTTCACAGGGATTGACCTACGAGCAGTACTTC.

The chain has TRBV29-1 and TRBJ2-1, with a possible D match to TRBD1 (7 bases). The V end lost 5 bases, the J end lost 5 bases, and 13 bases lay between the germline ends. The CDR3 spans 13 residues. Germline CDR1 reads SQVTM; CDR2 reads ANQGSEA. The CDR3 loop reads CSVTTGEDNEQFF. The CDR3 nucleotides are TGCAGCGTTACTACAGGGGAGGACAATGAGCAGTTCTTC.

The chain carries TRBV4-1 and TRBJ2-3; TRBD1 agrees at 9 bases. The CDR3 consists of 14 residues. In germline, CDR1 is MGHRA, CDR2 YSYEKL. V lost 5 bases to trimming and J lost 5 bases; unmatched junction nucleotides: 5. This CDR3 is CASSAGQGIDTQYF. The CDR3, as DNA: TGCGCCAGCAGCGCGGGACAGGGAATAGATACGCAGTATTTT.

The chain recombines TRBV11-2 with TRBJ2-3; D is unclear. V was trimmed by 5 bases and J by 6 bases, leaving 15 bases between them. Germline CDR1 reads SGHAT; CDR2 reads FQNNGV. This CDR3 contains 14 residues. The CDR3 reads CASSPPETSDTQYF. The DNA for the CDR3 is TGTGCCAGCAGCCCCCCTGAAACGTCCGATACGCAGTATTTT.

This clone was found a few times. J is TRBJ2-7 and V is TRBV4-1; D gene ambiguous. In germline, CDR1 is MGHRA, CDR2 YSYEKL. V was shortened by 1 base and J by 6 bases, with 4 bases between the two germline ends. The CDR3 runs to 11 residues. CDR3 in amino acids: CASSQGVEQYF. The DNA for the CDR3 is TGCGCCAGCAGCCAAGGGGTCGAGCAGTACTTC.